The T cell receptor (beta chain) described here comes from a study of T cell clones after liver transplantation. Study-wide background: TCRbeta sequencing after a pre-transplant mixed lymphocyte reaction identified graft-donor-reactive clones, later tracked in post-transplant blood.

From germline, CDR1 is SEHNR and CDR2 FQNEAQ (reference sequence). The CDR3 extends over 15 amino acids. With 6 bases clipped from V and 4 bases from J, the junction kept 8 bases outside the gene matches. The table came from immunoSEQ multiplex PCR; TCRdb's copy has only in-frame clones and leaves some out. The sample has tens of thousands of clones; roughly three quarters are singletons. This sequence joins TRBV7-9 and TRBJ2-3, with 9 bases identical to TRBD1. This sequence originates from a human patient who received a liver transplant. The graft donor may be the source of some T cells. Sequencing was performed on CD4+ T cells from blood, taken at the 22-month timepoint. CDR3 nucleotide sequence: TGTGCCAGCAGTAAAACGGGACAGGGACCAGATACGCAGTATTTT. It encodes CASSKTGQGPDTQYF.